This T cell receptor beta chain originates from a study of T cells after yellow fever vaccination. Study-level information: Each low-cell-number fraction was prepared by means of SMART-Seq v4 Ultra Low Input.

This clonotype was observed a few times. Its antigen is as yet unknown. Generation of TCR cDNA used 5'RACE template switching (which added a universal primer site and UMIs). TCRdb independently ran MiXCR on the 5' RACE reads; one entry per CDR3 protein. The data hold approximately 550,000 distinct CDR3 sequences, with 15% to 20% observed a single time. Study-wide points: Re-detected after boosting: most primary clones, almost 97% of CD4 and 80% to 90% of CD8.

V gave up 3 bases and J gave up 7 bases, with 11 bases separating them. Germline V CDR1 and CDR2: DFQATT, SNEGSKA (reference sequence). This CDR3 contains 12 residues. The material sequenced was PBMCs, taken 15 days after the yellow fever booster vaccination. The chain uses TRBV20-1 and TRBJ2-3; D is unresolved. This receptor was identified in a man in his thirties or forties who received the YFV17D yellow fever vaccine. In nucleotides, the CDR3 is TGCAGTGCTAGCCAACCCCTCAATACGCAGTATTTT. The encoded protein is CSASQPLNTQYF.